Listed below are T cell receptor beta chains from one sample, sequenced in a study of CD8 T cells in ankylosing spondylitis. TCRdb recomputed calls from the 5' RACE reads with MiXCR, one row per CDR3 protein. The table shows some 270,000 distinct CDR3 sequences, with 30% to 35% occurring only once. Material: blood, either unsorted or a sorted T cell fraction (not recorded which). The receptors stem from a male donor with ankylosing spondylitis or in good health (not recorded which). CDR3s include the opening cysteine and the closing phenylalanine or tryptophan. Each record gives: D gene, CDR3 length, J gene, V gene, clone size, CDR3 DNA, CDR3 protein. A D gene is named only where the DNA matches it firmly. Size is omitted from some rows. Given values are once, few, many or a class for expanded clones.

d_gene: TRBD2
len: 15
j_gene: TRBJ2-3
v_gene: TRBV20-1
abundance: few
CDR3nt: TGCAGTGCTAGAGATTGGGGGGGGAGCACAGATACGCAGTATTTT
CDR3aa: CSARDWGGSTDTQYF

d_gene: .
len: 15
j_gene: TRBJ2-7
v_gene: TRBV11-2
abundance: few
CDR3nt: TGTGCCAGCAGCAACCCAGGGCCGGCGTCCTACGAGCAGTACTTC
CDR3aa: CASSNPGPASYEQYF

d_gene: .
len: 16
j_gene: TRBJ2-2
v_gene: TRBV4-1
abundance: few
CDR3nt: TGCGCCAGCAGCCAAGATTGGACCTCGAACACCGGGGAGCTGTTTTTT
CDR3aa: CASSQDWTSNTGELFF

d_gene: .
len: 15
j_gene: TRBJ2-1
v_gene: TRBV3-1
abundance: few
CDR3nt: TGTGCCAGCAGCCGAGCCCCCTGGGGCCCCAATGAGCAGTTCTTC
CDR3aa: CASSRAPWGPNEQFF

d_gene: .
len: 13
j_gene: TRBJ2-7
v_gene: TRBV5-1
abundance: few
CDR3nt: TGCGCCAGCAGCGGGATCAGTGGCTACGAGCAGTACTTC
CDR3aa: CASSGISGYEQYF

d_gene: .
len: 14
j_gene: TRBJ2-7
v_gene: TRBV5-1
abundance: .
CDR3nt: TGCGCCAGCAGCTTGGAGGGTCTGGGCCACGAGCAGTACTTC
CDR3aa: CASSLEGLGHEQYF

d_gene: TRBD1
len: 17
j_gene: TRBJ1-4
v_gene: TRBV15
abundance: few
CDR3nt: TGTGCCACCAGCAGAGATCAGACAACAGGGGGTTTTGAAAAACTGTTTTTT
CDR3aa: CATSRDQTTGGFEKLFF

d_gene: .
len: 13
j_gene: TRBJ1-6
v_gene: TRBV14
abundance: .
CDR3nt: TGTGCCAGCAGCCAAGGTTATGGTTCACCCCTCCACTTT
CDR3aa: CASSQGYGSPLHF

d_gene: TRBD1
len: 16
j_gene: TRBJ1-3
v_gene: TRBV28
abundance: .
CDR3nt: TGTGCCAGCAGCCGTCCCGGGACAGGGTCTGGAAACACCATATATTTT
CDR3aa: CASSRPGTGSGNTIYF

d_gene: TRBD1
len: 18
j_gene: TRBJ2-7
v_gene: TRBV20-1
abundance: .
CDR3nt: TGCAGTGCTAGGGCGAGGGGACAGGGCCTAGCTCCCTACTACGAGCAGTACTTC
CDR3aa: CSARARGQGLAPYYEQYF

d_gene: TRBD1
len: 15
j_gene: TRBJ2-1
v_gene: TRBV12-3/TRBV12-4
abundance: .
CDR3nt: TGTGCCAGCATTTCGCAGGGACAGGGGTACAATGAGCAGTTCTTC
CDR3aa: CASISQGQGYNEQFF

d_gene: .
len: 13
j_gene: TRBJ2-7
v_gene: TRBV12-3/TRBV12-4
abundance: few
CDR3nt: TGTGCCAGCAGCTTAGGAGAGGGCTACGAGCAGTACTTC
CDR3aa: CASSLGEGYEQYF

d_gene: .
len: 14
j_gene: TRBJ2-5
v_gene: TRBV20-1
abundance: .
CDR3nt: TGCAGTGCAAAAACCAGGGGTCTAAAAGAGACCCAGTACTTC
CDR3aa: CSAKTRGLKETQYF

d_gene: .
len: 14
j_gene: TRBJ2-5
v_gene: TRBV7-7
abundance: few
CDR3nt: TGTGCTAGCAGCTCACCTGGGGGGCAAGAGACCCAGTACTTC
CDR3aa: CASSSPGGQETQYF

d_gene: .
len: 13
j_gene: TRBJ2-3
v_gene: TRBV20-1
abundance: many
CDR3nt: TGCGGAACCCGGACGGTGACCACAGATACGCAGTATTTT
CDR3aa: CGTRTVTTDTQYF

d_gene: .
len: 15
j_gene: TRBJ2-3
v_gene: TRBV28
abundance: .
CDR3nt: TGTGCCAGCAGTTCGCGTTTGTCGGGGCGCCGAGCGCAGTATTTT
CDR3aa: CASSSRLSGRRAQYF

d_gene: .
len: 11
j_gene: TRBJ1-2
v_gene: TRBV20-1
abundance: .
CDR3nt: TGCAGTGCTAGCCAGGGAGGTGGCTACACCTTC
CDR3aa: CSASQGGGYTF

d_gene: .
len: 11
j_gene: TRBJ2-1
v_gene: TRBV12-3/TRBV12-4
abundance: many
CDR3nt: TGTGCCAGCAGCCGTTACAATGAGCAGTTCTTC
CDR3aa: CASSRYNEQFF

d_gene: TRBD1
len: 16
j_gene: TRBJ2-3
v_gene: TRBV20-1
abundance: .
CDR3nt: TGCAGTGCCCTGGACAGGGGGCGGTCAGGCACAGATACGCAGTATTTT
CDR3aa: CSALDRGRSGTDTQYF

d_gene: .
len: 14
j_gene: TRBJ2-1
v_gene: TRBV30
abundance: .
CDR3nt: TGTGCCTGGAGTACGGCTAGCGCGCACAATGAGCAGTTCTTC
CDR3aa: CAWSTASAHNEQFF

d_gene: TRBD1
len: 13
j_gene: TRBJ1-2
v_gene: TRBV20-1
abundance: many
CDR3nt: TGCAGTGCTACCAGACAGGGGAACTATGGCTACACCTTC
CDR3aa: CSATRQGNYGYTF

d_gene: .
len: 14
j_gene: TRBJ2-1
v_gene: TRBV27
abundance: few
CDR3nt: TGTGCCAGCAGTCCTTTAGCGCCTACGAATGAGCAGTTCTTC
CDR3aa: CASSPLAPTNEQFF

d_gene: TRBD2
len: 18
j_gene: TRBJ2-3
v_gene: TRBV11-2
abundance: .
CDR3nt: TGTGCCAGCAGCCTTGGACTAGCGGGGGGGCCTGGCACAGATACGCAGTATTTT
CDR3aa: CASSLGLAGGPGTDTQYF

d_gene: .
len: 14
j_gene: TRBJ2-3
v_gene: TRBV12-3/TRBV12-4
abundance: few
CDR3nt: TGTGCCAGCAGTCCCCACGTTGGGACAGATACGCAGTATTTT
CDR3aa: CASSPHVGTDTQYF

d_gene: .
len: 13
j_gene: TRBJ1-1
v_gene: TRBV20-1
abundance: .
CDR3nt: TGCAGTGCATTTCGGGGTACGAACACTGAAGCTTTCTTT
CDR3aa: CSAFRGTNTEAFF

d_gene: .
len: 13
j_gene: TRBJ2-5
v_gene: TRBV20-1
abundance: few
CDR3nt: TGCAGTGCTAGAGTCGACTCGCAGGAGACCCAGTACTTC
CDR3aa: CSARVDSQETQYF

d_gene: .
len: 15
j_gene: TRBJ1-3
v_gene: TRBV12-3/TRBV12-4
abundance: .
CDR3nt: TGTGCCAGCAGTTTTGTCGGGACACCTGGAAACACCATATATTTT
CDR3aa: CASSFVGTPGNTIYF

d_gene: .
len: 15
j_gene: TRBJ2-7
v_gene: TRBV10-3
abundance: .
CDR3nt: TGTGCCATCAGTGAGCCCGGAGTGGGGCGGTACGAGCAGTACTTC
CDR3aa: CAISEPGVGRYEQYF

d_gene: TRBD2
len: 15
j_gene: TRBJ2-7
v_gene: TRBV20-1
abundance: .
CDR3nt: TGCAGTGCTAGCCCACTTGGACTAGCGGGGGACGAGCAGTACTTC
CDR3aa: CSASPLGLAGDEQYF

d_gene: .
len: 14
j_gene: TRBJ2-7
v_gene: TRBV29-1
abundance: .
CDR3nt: TGCAGCGTTGAACTTAGGGGAGATTCCTACGAGCAGTACTTC
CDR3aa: CSVELRGDSYEQYF

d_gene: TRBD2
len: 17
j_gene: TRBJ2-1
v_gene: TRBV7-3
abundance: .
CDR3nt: TGTGCCAGCAGCTTAGGGGTTAGCGGGGTCTCCTACAATGAGCAGTTCTTC
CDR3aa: CASSLGVSGVSYNEQFF